This T cell receptor (beta chain) derives from a study of cytomegalovirus exposure and HLA in healthy donors. Overall study findings and caveats: Information on immune exposure was restricted to one variable (CMV serostatus). As a later analysis revealed, most CMV-associated TCR beta chains appeared HLA-restricted.

With regard to this clone: What it binds is unknown.

The donors gave bone marrow, and they were healthy. Whereas donors were nominally healthy upon sampling, unrecorded immune exposures were probable. The PCR had 60 Vbeta and 13 Jbeta primers. TCRdb's copy holds only in-frame clones and misses some; the assay was immunoSEQ multiplex PCR. The profile covers 140,000 to 150,000 clones, with roughly 79% appearing a single time and around 10% taken by the ten largest. The sequenced sample consisted of PBMCs. This receptor was taken from a woman aged 60 to 75 in good health and CMV-seropositive.

This CDR3 is CASSRPTGSSYEQYF. The CDR3 coding sequence is TGTGCCAGCTCACGACCGACAGGGAGCTCCTACGAGCAGTACTTC. The chain joins TRBV18 to TRBJ2-7, with 7 bases that match TRBD1. This CDR3 is 15 amino acids long. V lost 4 bases to trimming and J lost 0 bases; unmatched junction nucleotides: 6. Germline V gives CDR1 KGHSH, CDR2 LQKENI.